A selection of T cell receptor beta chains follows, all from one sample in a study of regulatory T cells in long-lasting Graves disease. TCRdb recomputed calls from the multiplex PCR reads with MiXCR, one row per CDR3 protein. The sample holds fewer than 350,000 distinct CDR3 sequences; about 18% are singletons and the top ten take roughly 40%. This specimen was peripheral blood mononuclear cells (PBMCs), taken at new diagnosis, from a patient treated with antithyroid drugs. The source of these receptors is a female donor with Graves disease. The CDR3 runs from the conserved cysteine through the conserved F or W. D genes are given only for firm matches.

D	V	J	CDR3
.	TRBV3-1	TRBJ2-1	CASRFGYEQFF
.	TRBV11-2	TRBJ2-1	CASSVASEYNEQFF
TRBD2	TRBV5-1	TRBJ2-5	CASSLLLAGGPSGYETQYF
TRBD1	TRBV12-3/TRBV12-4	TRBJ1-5	CASRGLRGLQPQHF
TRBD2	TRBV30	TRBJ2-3	CAGELAGADTQYF
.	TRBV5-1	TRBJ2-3	CASSLEAKADTQYF
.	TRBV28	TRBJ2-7	CASSPSGRTVEQYF
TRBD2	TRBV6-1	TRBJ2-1	CASSPLAGPNEQFF
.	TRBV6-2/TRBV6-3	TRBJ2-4	CASTISIAKNIQYF
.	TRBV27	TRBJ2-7	CASSQGPFYEQYF
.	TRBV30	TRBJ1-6	CAWSVGRGTNSPLHF
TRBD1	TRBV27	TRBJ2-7	CASSVRWGQFGEQYF
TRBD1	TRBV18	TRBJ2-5	CASSPPSDRGRRETQYF
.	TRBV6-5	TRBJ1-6	CASSYNEESVSYNSPLHF
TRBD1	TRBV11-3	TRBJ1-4	CASSRWTGGFEKLFF
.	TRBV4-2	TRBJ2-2	CASSDETSVRGSGELFF
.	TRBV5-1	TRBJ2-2	CASSLRPDTGELFF
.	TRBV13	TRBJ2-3	CASSQGTETDTQYF
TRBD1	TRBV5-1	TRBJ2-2	CASSWDRDDGELFF
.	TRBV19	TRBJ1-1	CASKGSRGDTEAFF
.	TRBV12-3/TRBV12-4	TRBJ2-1	CASSLNAIGQFF
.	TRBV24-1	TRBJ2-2	CAALKRDTGELFF
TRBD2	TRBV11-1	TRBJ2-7	CASSPSRGGTYEQYF
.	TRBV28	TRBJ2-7	CASSAPGTPAYEQYF
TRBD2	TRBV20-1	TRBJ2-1	CSVPGRLAGLNEQFF
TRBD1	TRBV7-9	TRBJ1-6	CASSSRTGLHNSPLHF
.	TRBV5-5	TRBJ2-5	CASSLGRRAQETQYF